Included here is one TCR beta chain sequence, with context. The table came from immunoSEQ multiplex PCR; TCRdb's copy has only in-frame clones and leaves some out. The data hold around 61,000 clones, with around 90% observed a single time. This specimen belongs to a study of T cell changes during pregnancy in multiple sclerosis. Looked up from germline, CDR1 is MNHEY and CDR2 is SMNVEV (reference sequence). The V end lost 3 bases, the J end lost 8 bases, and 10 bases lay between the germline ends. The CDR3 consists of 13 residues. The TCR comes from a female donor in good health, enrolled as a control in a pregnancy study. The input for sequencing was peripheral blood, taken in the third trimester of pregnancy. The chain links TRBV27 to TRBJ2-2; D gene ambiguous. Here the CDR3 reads CASSLPGVGELFF. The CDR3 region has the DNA TGTGCCAGCAGTTTGCCCGGTGTTGGGGAGCTGTTTTTT.